This T cell receptor beta chain was sequenced in a study of shared clonotypes between healthy human individuals. Clones were read by immunoSEQ multiplex PCR, and TCRdb kept only the in-frame ones, dropping some. The data show approximately 2,000,000 clones, 90% to 95% seen once. Unmatched junction bases numbered 8, after V lost 2 bases and J lost 2 bases. CDR3 length: 17 residues. Per the germline V gene, CDR1 is MGHRA and CDR2 is YSYEKL. CD45RO-negative CD8 cells positively selected for CCR7 made up the naive population, which excluded terminally differentiated effector memory CD45RA+ cells. The source of this sequence is a man aged 18 to 29 in good health. Some clones in this sample may be carry-over from other donors' samples. The chain has TRBV4-1 and TRBJ2-3; 9 nucleotides agree with TRBD2. Sequencing was done on a sample of naive CD8+ T cells from PBMCs. The CDR3 DNA is TGCGCCAGCAGCCAACCGCGGGAGGGATCAGACACAGATACGCAGTATTTT. Protein product: CASSQPREGSDTDTQYF.